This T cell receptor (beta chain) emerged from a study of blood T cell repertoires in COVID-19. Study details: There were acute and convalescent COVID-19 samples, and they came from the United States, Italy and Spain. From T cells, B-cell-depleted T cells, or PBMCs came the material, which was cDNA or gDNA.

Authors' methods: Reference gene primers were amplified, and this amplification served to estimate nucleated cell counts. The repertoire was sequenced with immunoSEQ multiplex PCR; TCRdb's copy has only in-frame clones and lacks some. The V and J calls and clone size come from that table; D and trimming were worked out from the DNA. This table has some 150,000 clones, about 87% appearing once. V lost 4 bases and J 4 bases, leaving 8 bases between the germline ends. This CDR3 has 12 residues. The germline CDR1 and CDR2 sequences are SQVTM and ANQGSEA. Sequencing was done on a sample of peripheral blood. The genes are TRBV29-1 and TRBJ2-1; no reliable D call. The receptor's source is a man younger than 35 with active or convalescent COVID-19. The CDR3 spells CSVASEYNEQFF. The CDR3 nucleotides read TGCAGCGTTGCCTCCGAGTACAATGAGCAGTTCTTC.